Shown below are 30 T cell receptor beta chains from a single sample sequenced in a study of OX40 agonist ivuxolimab in advanced cancers. Method: immunoSEQ multiplex PCR; TCRdb's copy keeps in-frame clones and lacks some. The sample contains 42,000 or so clones, 82% of which appear only once. The sequencing used CD4+ or CD8+ T cells sorted from blood, collected in a trial of the OX40 agonist ivuxolimab. These receptors were taken from an adult with an advanced solid tumor such as melanoma, head and neck, liver or kidney cancer.

This clone was detected only a few times. The chain joins TRBV28 to TRBJ1-1; TRBD1 is a possible D gene (5 bases). Germline loops: CDR1 MDHEN, CDR2 SYDVKM. This CDR3 is 17 amino acids long. Trimming stripped 3 bases from V and 2 bases from J, with 19 bases between. CDR3 amino acids: CASSFPGRGSGNTEAFF. The CDR3 nucleotides read TGTGCCAGCAGTTTTCCGGGGCGAGGTTCGGGTAACACTGAAGCTTTCTTT.

The V gene is TRBV28, the J gene TRBJ2-5; 8 bases are a match to TRBD2. TRBJ2-7 explains the end of the DNA better; the J call may be wrong. The germline CDR1 and CDR2 sequences are MDHEN and SYDVKM. The CDR3 totals 15 residues. The CDR3 DNA reads as TGTGCCAGCAGTTCGCCGGGACTAGGAGGTGGCGAGCAGTACTTC. Translation gives CASSSPGLGGGEQYF.

The chain is built from TRBV9 and TRBJ2-5; D assignment may be TRBD1 or TRBD2 (7 bases each). This CDR3 comprises 16 residues. CDR1 and CDR2 (germline): SGDLS, YYNGEE. The V end was cut by 4 bases, the J end by 5 bases, with 21 bases between. CDR3 sequence: CASSSPPDREGETQYF. DNA for the CDR3: TGTGCCAGCAGCTCCCCCCCCGACAGGGAGGGGGAGACCCAGTACTTC.

V is TRBV19 and J is TRBJ2-3; 16 nucleotides match TRBD2. This CDR3 contains 16 residues. The junction had 3 bases not matched to a gene; V was cut back by 5 bases and J by 4 bases. Germline V gene lookup returns CDR1 LNHDA and CDR2 SQIVND (reference sequence). CDR3: CASSPGLAGGPDTQYF. The DNA for the CDR3 is TGTGCCAGTAGTCCGGGACTAGCGGGAGGGCCAGATACGCAGTATTTT. The variable domain in full, with the rest retrieved from reference TRBV19 and TRBJ2-3, is DGGITQSPKYLFRKEGQNVTLSCEQNLNHDAMYWYRQDPGQGLRLIYYSQIVNDFQKGDIAEGYSVSREKKESFPLTVTSAQKNPTAFYLCASSPGLAGGPDTQYFGPGTRLTVL.

This chain joins TRBV18 and TRBJ1-3; the D is unclear. This CDR3 has 15 amino acids. The ends were cut back, 6 bases at V and 10 bases at J, with 22 bases in the middle. Germline lookup yields CDR1 KGHSH and CDR2 LQKENI. The CDR3 is CASSSSGSSERTIYF. The CDR3 coding sequence is TGTGCCAGCTCGTCTAGCGGGAGCTCCGAAAGGACCATATATTTT.

The gene calls are TRBV5-1 and TRBJ2-1, with TRBD2 matching 10 bases. V shed 3 bases and J 4 bases; nucleotides not matched to a gene: 4. The germline CDR1 and CDR2 sequences are SGHRS and YFSETQ. The CDR3 covers 15 residues. CDR3 amino acids: CASSWGTSEYNEQFF. CDR3 sequence (DNA): TGCGCCAGCAGCTGGGGGACTAGCGAGTACAATGAGCAGTTCTTC. Complete variable domain (other parts from reference TRBV5-1 and TRBJ2-1): KAGVTQTPRYLIKTRGQQVTLSCSPISGHRSVSWYQQTPGQGLQFLFEYFSETQRNKGNFPGRFSGRQFSNSRSEMNVSTLELGDSALYLCASSWGTSEYNEQFFGPGTRLTVL.

This clone has only a few counts. This chain links TRBV19 with TRBJ2-7; 8 nucleotides align to TRBD1. With V trimmed by 2 bases and J by 1 base, 1 base remained unmatched. The CDR3 is made up of 14 amino acids. Germline V gives CDR1 LNHDA, CDR2 SQIVND (reference sequence). As DNA, the CDR3 is TGTGCCAGTAGTATACAGGGGGCTTCCTACGAGCAGTACTTC. The encoded protein is CASSIQGASYEQYF.

The chain links TRBV27 to TRBJ2-7, with D perhaps matching TRBD1 or TRBD2 (6 bases each). This CDR3 contains 14 residues. Germline CDR1 is MNHEY and CDR2 is SMNVEV (reference sequence). V was pared by 4 bases and J by 4 bases, with 14 bases between. CDR3 nucleotides: TGTGCCAGCAGTTACGGGGGCAGGCGGTACGAGCAGTACTTC. It is translated as CASSYGGRRYEQYF.

This clone is judged medium-sized. The chain is built from TRBV5-6 and TRBJ1-1; TRBD1 aligns across 7 bases. This CDR3 has 13 residues. With V trimmed by 4 bases and J by 8 bases, 8 bases remained unmatched. Looked up from germline, CDR1 is SGHDT and CDR2 is YYEEEE. The CDR3 DNA reads TGTGCCAGCAGCCCGATCCCACAGGGGGAAGCTTTCTTT. As protein: CASSPIPQGEAFF.

In DNA form, the CDR3 reads TGTGCCAGCAGCGCTAGATGGGACAGGGGAACAGATACGCAGTATTTT. It specifies CASSARWDRGTDTQYF. J is TRBJ2-3 and V is TRBV9; 10 bases line up with TRBD1. This CDR3 contains 16 residues. Germline lookup yields CDR1 SGDLS and CDR2 YYNGEE. V gave up 3 bases and J gave up 3 bases; unmatched junction bases: 7. The variable domain in full, completed from reference TRBV9 and TRBJ2-3, reads DSGVTQTPKHLITATGQRVTLRCSPRSGDLSVYWYQQSLDQGLQFLIQYYNGEERAKGNILERFSAQQFPDLHSELNLSSLELGDSALYFCASSARWDRGTDTQYFGPGTRLTVL.

The chain combines TRBV4-3 with TRBJ2-3, with D unresolved. The CDR3 runs to 14 residues. V was shortened by 2 bases and J by 3 bases, with 9 bases between the two germline ends. Germline lookup yields CDR1 LGHNA and CDR2 YSLEER. The CDR3: CASSQSKGTDTQYF. CDR3 bases: TGCGCCAGCAGCCAAAGCAAGGGTACAGATACGCAGTATTTT.

The rearrangement joins TRBV5-6 to TRBJ2-7, with 9 bases fitting TRBD1. Per the germline V gene, CDR1 is SGHDT and CDR2 is YYEEEE. This CDR3 contains 15 residues. Trimming at V came to 6 bases and at J to 3 bases, leaving 10 bases not matched to a gene. The CDR3 nucleotides are TGTGCCAGCACCGTGGGACAGGGCATGGGCTACGAGCAGTACTTC. This sequence encodes CASTVGQGMGYEQYF. The full variable domain, rest sourced from reference TRBV5-6 and TRBJ2-7, is DAGVTQSPTHLIKTRGQQVTLRCSPKSGHDTVSWYQQALGQGPQFIFQYYEEEERQRGNFPDRFSGHQFPNYSSELNVNALLLGDSALYLCASTVGQGMGYEQYFGPGTRLTVT.

J is TRBJ1-5 and V is TRBV27; maybe TRBD1 (6 bases). The CDR3 totals 16 residues. Germline CDR1 and CDR2: MNHEY and SMNVEV (reference sequence). Trimming left V 3 bases short and J 2 bases short, with 14 bases between. The CDR3 spells CASSLRPGVGNQPQHF. The CDR3, as DNA: TGTGCCAGCAGTTTGCGTCCAGGGGTAGGCAATCAGCCCCAGCATTTT.

The chain couples TRBV7-9 to TRBJ2-2; tentatively, D is TRBD1 (6 bases). This CDR3 contains 14 residues. The ends were cut back, 5 bases at V and 1 base at J, with 8 bases in the middle. Per the germline V gene, CDR1 is SEHNR and CDR2 is FQNEAQ (reference sequence). As DNA, the CDR3 is TGTGCCAGCAGCCCGGGACAGAACACCGGGGAGCTGTTTTTT. It yields the protein CASSPGQNTGELFF.

The V call is TRBV11-2, the J call TRBJ2-2; possibly TRBD2 for D (5 bases). V shed 1 base and J shed 1 base, with 7 bases lying between them. The CDR3 spans 15 residues. Looked up from germline, CDR1 is SGHAT and CDR2 is FQNNGV. The CDR3 sequence is CASSLVAGNTGELFF. The DNA of the CDR3 is TGTGCCAGCAGCTTAGTGGCGGGGAACACCGGGGAGCTGTTTTTT.

V is TRBV5-1 and J is TRBJ2-7; the D call may be TRBD1 or TRBD2 (5 bases each). Trimming removed 0 bases at V and 2 bases at J, with 15 bases between. CDR1 and CDR2 (germline): SGHRS, YFSETQ. The length of the CDR3 is 16 residues. CDR3 nucleotide sequence: TGCGCCAGCAGCTTGGAGGGTCCCCGGGGACCCTACGAGCAGTACTTC. Translated, it gives CASSLEGPRGPYEQYF.

V is TRBV27 and J is TRBJ2-7, with 10 bases matching TRBD1. There are 14 residues in the CDR3. The germline CDR1 and CDR2 sequences are MNHEY and SMNVEV (reference sequence). The junction had 8 bases not matched to a gene; V was cut back by 5 bases and J by 7 bases. The CDR3 DNA reads as TGTGCCAGCAGTAACCCGGACAGGGGGTGGGAGCAGTACTTC. This translates into CASSNPDRGWEQYF.

The V gene is TRBV27, the J gene TRBJ1-1, with D perhaps TRBD1 (5 bases). The CDR3 consists of 14 residues. Deletions cut 6 bases from V and 0 bases from J, with 11 bases between. The germline gives CDR1 MNHEY, CDR2 SMNVEV (reference sequence). For the CDR3, the DNA is TGTGCCAGCAGGACAGTTCTCATGAACACTGAAGCTTTCTTT. This translates into CASRTVLMNTEAFF.

The genes are TRBV4-3 and TRBJ2-2, with TRBD2 identical over 11 bases. CDR1 is LGHNA, CDR2 YSLEER, per germline. With V trimmed by 0 bases and J by 4 bases, 10 bases remained unmatched. This CDR3 comprises 19 residues. The CDR3 loop is CASSQDLETSGISTGELFF. CDR3 sequence (DNA): TGCGCCAGCAGCCAAGATCTAGAGACTAGCGGGATAAGCACCGGGGAGCTGTTTTTT.

Written as DNA, the CDR3 is TGTGCCACCACCAGAAATTTGAACACTGAAGCTTTCTTT. It codes for CATTRNLNTEAFF. This chain connects TRBV6-5 to TRBJ1-1; no clear D gene. Trimming took off 10 bases at V and 0 bases at J, with 12 bases between the two ends. The CDR3 has 13 residues. Germline V lookup: CDR1 MNHEY, CDR2 SVGAGI.

The genes are TRBV7-6 and TRBJ1-5; no definite D call. This CDR3 has 15 amino acids. The V end was cut by 0 bases, the J end by 5 bases, with 11 bases between. CDR1 is SGHVS and CDR2 is FNYEAQ in the germline V gene. CDR3 sequence (DNA): TGTGCCAGCAGCTTAGCAGCGGGGATGGATCAGCCCCAGCATTTT. This encodes CASSLAAGMDQPQHF.

This clone was seen only a few times. The chain has TRBV7-3 and TRBJ1-1, with D unresolved. The germline gives CDR1 SGHTA, CDR2 FQGTGA. The CDR3 has 14 amino acids. V was clipped by 1 base and J by 5 bases, with 11 bases between them. CDR3 amino acids: CASSLKGGGTEAFF. CDR3 DNA sequence: TGTGCCAGCAGCTTAAAGGGAGGTGGGACTGAAGCTTTCTTT.

In its sample, this clone ranks as medium-sized. The same CDR3 arises from other DNA sequences in this sample as well. V and J are TRBV9 and TRBJ1-2, with a tentative D call TRBD1 (5 bases). Trimming pared 3 bases from V and 8 bases from J, leaving 14 bases between. This CDR3 region has 13 residues. Germline V gene sequence: CDR1 SGDLS, CDR2 YYNGEE. The DNA of the CDR3 is TGTGCCAGCAGCGCCCTAGAGGGGTTCGGCTACACCTTC. Its protein is CASSALEGFGYTF.

V usage is TRBV7-2 and J usage is TRBJ1-1; D is perhaps TRBD1 (5 bases). V dropped 5 bases and J dropped 0 bases, with 16 bases sitting between them. From germline, CDR1 is SGHTA and CDR2 FQGNSA. The CDR3 has 16 residues. DNA of the CDR3: TGTGCCAGCAGCGCGGGACTCGACGGAATGAACACTGAAGCTTTCTTT. This translates into CASSAGLDGMNTEAFF.

The chain links TRBV2 to TRBJ1-5; a possible D gene is TRBD1 (6 bases). Trimming removed 3 bases from V and 3 bases from J, with 12 bases in between. This CDR3 has 15 amino acids. Germline CDR1 is SNHLY and CDR2 is FYNNEI. The CDR3 region has the DNA TGTGCCAGCAGTGACGTCAGGGGTTACAATCAGCCCCAGCATTTT. Encoded protein: CASSDVRGYNQPQHF.

V and J are TRBV5-8 and TRBJ2-7, with D perhaps TRBD1 or TRBD2 (5 bases each). The CDR3 is made up of 15 amino acids. The V gene lost 1 base and the J gene lost 3 bases, with 14 bases spanning the gap. Germline V gives CDR1 SGHTS, CDR2 YDEGEE. Here the CDR3 reads CASSLQSGALYEQYF. CDR3 coding DNA: TGTGCCAGCAGCTTGCAATCCGGGGCTCTCTACGAGCAGTACTTC.

The chain employs TRBV4-3 and TRBJ2-2, with D possibly being TRBD1 (5 bases). Germline V CDR1 and CDR2: LGHNA, YSLEER. This CDR3 is 14 amino acids long. Trimming left V 1 base short and J 3 bases short, with 6 bases between. The chain's CDR3 is CASSQVTDTGELFF. DNA of the CDR3: TGCGCCAGCAGCCAAGTGACAGACACCGGGGAGCTGTTTTTT.

The chain is built from TRBV9 and TRBJ2-7, with TRBD1 identical over 10 bases. Germline V gives CDR1 SGDLS, CDR2 YYNGEE. This CDR3 has 14 residues. V was pared by 4 bases and J by 6 bases, with 7 bases of the junction left unmatched. The CDR3 DNA reads TGTGCCAGCAGCCCACGACAGGGGGCCATCGAGCAGTACTTC. Translating it yields CASSPRQGAIEQYF. The full variable domain, its missing parts supplied by reference TRBV9 and TRBJ2-7, is DSGVTQTPKHLITATGQRVTLRCSPRSGDLSVYWYQQSLDQGLQFLIQYYNGEERAKGNILERFSAQQFPDLHSELNLSSLELGDSALYFCASSPRQGAIEQYFGPGTRLTVT.

The chain carries TRBV19 and TRBJ2-2; TRBD1 is a possible D gene (5 bases). V lost 5 bases and J lost 1, with 8 bases in between. The length of the CDR3 is 14 residues. CDR1 and CDR2 (germline): LNHDA, SQIVND (reference sequence). The CDR3 DNA reads TGTGCCAGTAGTGGGGCAGGGAACACCGGGGAGCTGTTTTTT. This codes for CASSGAGNTGELFF.

The V and J genes are TRBV13 and TRBJ2-7; 8 bases fit TRBD2. V lost 5 bases, J lost 3 bases, and 6 bases stayed unmatched. The CDR3 has 14 residues. The germline V gene encodes CDR1 PRHDT and CDR2 FYEKMQ (reference sequence). The CDR3 sequence: CASSKAGEGYEQYF. The DNA of the CDR3 is TGTGCCAGCAGCAAAGCGGGGGAAGGCTACGAGCAGTACTTC.